This TCR beta chain was recovered during a study of cytomegalovirus exposure and HLA in healthy donors. Findings of the study overall: Later on, an analysis found that several of the most significant clusters appeared to be linked to common viral pathogens, which included parvovirus B19. In a later analysis, TCR beta V- and J-gene trimming showed a link to a missense DCLRE1C variant. Serostatus for CMV was the only available immune exposure information.

Regarding this clone: The antigen remains undetermined.

The CDR3 has 14 amino acids. V was pared by 4 bases and J by 0 bases, with 3 bases of the junction left unmatched. Per the germline V gene, CDR1 is SGHTA and CDR2 is FQGNSA. Primers included in the PCR were 60 Vbeta and 13 Jbeta primers. Sequenced by immunoSEQ multiplex PCR; TCRdb stores in-frame clones only, minus some. Found here are around 170,000 clones, 77% of them singletons; the top ten hold less than 1.5%. The sequence came from a man aged 18-30 years in good health and CMV-seronegative. The chain links TRBV7-2 to TRBJ2-7, with 7 bases lining up with TRBD1. The sequenced sample consisted of PBMCs. CDR3 residues: CASSSRTGSYEQYF. For the CDR3, the DNA is TGTGCCAGCAGCTCCCGGACAGGCTCCTACGAGCAGTACTTC. The full variable domain, with the rest looked up from reference TRBV7-2 and TRBJ2-7, is GAGVSQSPSNKVTEKGKDVELRCDPISGHTALYWYRQSLGQGLEFLIYFQGNSAPDKSGLPSDRFSAERTGGSVSTLTIQRTQQEDSAVYLCASSSRTGSYEQYFGPGTRLTVT.